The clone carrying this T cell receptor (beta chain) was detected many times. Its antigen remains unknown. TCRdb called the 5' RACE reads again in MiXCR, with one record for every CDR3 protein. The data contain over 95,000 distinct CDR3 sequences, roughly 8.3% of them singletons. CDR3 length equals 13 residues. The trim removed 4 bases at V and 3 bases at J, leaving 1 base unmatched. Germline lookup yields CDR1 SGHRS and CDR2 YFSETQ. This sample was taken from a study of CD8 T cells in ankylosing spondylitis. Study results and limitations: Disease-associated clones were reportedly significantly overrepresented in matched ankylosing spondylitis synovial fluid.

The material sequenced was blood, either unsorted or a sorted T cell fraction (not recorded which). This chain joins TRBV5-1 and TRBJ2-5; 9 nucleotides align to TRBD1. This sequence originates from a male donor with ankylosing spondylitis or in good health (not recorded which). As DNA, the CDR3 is TGCGCCAGCAGCGGGGACAGGGAAGAGACCCAGTACTTC. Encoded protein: CASSGDREETQYF. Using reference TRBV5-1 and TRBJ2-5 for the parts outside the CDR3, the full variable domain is KAGVTQTPRYLIKTRGQQVTLSCSPISGHRSVSWYQQTPGQGLQFLFEYFSETQRNKGNFPGRFSGRQFSNSRSEMNVSTLELGDSALYLCASSGDREETQYFGPGTRLLVL.